Sequencing of this TCR beta chain was carried out in a study of technical replicates of blood from several donors (dated 2017 in TCRdb). Between the V and J ends, shortened by 5 bases and 1 base respectively, the junction contains 8 bases. There are 13 amino acids in the CDR3, from cysteine to phenylalanine inclusive. Solely the CDR3 DNA is kept, with 39 bases framed from the first base. CDR1 SEHNR and CDR2 FQNEAQ were looked up in the germline V gene (reference sequence). Library generation was performed with the immunoSEQ multiplex PCR assay. This is the immuneACCESS table as TCRdb keeps it, with only in-frame sequences that have V and J called. A part of the clones is gone; compared with another copy, unresolved V genes explain less than half, and the rest is unexplained. This sample holds over 55,000 clones; roughly 97% were observed only once. Over 0.2% of the sample is held by the ten biggest clonotypes.

Turning to this clone: Which antigen it targets is not known. The sample holds no much larger clone one base away, and base qualities are not on file.

The V and J segments used are TRBV7-9 and TRBJ1-1; too little of a D gene remains to name it. Sequencing used T cells isolated from PBMCs. The clonotype originates from a human donor in good health. CDR3 reads: CASSRSPNTEAFF. The sequenced DNA is TGTGCCAGCAGCCGGTCGCCGAACACTGAAGCTTTCTTT.